These 2 T cell receptor beta chains came from one sample sequenced in a study of PD-L1 blockade in urothelial cancer. Specified time point: pretreatment peripheral blood. The method was immunoSEQ multiplex PCR; TCRdb's version includes in-frame clones alone and lacks a portion of them. Of 130,000 or so clones detected, less than 85% appear once; the ten largest clones hold 3.2%. The sample in question was PBMCs, obtained around atezolizumab (anti-PD-L1) treatment. All receptors derive from a middle-aged man with urothelial cancer.

The chain recombines TRBV7-9 with TRBJ2-2; 9 positions agree with TRBD2. This CDR3 comprises 16 residues. Germline lookup yields CDR1 SEHNR and CDR2 FQNEAQ (reference sequence). The V segment lost 2 bases and the J segment 4 bases; nucleotides outside the gene matches: 5. The CDR3 nucleotides read TGTGCCAGCAGCTTATTAGCGGGAGTTCGCACCGGGGAGCTGTTTTTT. Translation: CASSLLAGVRTGELFF.

The chain recombines TRBV7-8 with TRBJ1-6, with 8 bases identical to TRBD1. The CDR3 covers 19 residues. The ends lost 5 bases at V and 1 base at J; junction bases unmatched: 13. Germline assignment: CDR1 SGHVS and CDR2 FQNEAQ. Here the CDR3 reads CASSPNWTGRGSYNSPLHF. The CDR3 DNA reads TGTGCCAGCAGCCCGAATTGGACAGGGCGCGGGTCCTATAATTCACCCCTCCACTTT.